This T cell receptor beta chain was sequenced for a study of neurological immune-mediated disorders. A 10-nucleotide random UMI tagged transcripts in template-switch 5'RACE cDNA synthesis. TCRdb re-analysed the 5' RACE reads in MiXCR, keeping a single row per CDR3 protein. This table has 27,000 or so distinct CDR3 sequences, under 25% appearing once. Per germline, CDR1 DFQATT and CDR2 SNEGSKA (reference sequence). The CDR3 consists of 12 residues. V was clipped by 6 bases and J by 4 bases, with 13 bases between them. Many counts were recorded for this clonotype. The J gene is TRBJ2-7, the V gene TRBV20-1, with D tentatively TRBD2 (6 bases). This receptor was taken from a woman aged 55-70 years in good health. The sample comprised PBMCs. The CDR3 protein is CSAVDREYEQYF. CDR3 nucleotides: TGCAGTGCCGTAGACCGGGAGTACGAGCAGTACTTC.